A single sample gave rise to the 26 T cell receptor beta chains below, sequenced in a study of regulatory T cells in long-lasting Graves disease. As to time point: newly diagnosed GD, antithyroid drugs for less than 3 months. RNA from PBMCs was the source of the TCR library. To make TCR beta libraries, researchers used iRepertoire HTBI primers and Arm-PCR of CDR3 regions. TCRdb re-called the multiplex PCR reads with MiXCR, one entry per CDR3 protein. The sample includes around 450,000 distinct CDR3 sequences, under 20% of them seen just once. The sample also formed part of further work on T cells in Graves' hyperthyroidism and ophthalmopathy.

Sequenced here: peripheral blood mononuclear cells (PBMCs), sampled at new diagnosis, from a patient treated with antithyroid drugs. The receptors stem from a middle-aged man with Graves disease.

Only a few counts were recorded for this clonotype. The chain employs TRBV7-3 and TRBJ2-2, with a possible D match to TRBD1 (5 bases). The V end lost 5 bases, the J end lost 4 bases, and 11 bases lay between the germline ends. CDR3 length: 14 amino acids. From germline, CDR1 is SGHTA and CDR2 FQGTGA. This CDR3 reads CASSSQTATGELFF. The CDR3, as DNA: TGTGCCAGCAGCAGTCAGACAGCCACCGGGGAGCTGTTTTTT.

A few counts support this clonotype. V and J are TRBV7-9 and TRBJ1-5; TRBD1 might be the D (6 bases). The CDR3 covers 14 residues. With 1 base removed from V and 7 bases from J, the gap between germline ends came to 11 bases. Germline assignment: CDR1 SEHNR and CDR2 FQNEAQ (reference sequence). CDR3 in amino acids: CASSLGGARQPQHF. CDR3 bases: TGTGCCAGCAGCTTAGGGGGGGCGCGGCAGCCCCAGCATTTT.

This clonotype was detected ten times or more. The J gene is TRBJ2-7, the V gene TRBV6-1; 12 nucleotides line up with TRBD2. The CDR3 runs 13 residues. Germline CDR1 and CDR2: MNHNS and SASEGT. The J segment lost 9 bases and the V segment lost 6 bases, leaving 6 bases of the junction unmatched. This chain's CDR3 is CASRIGLAGRQYF. The DNA of the CDR3 is TGTGCCAGCAGAATCGGACTAGCGGGACGGCAGTACTTC.

Turning to this clonotype: A much larger clonotype is one base distant, so this may be a read error. The genes are TRBV6-2 or TRBV6-3 and TRBJ2-7, with unresolved D. Trimming took off 6 bases at V and 3 bases at J, with 12 bases between the two ends. This CDR3 comprises 13 residues. The germline V gene has CDR1 MNHEY and CDR2 SVGEGT. DNA of the CDR3: TGTGCCAGCAGGCCGGACGGGCTCTACGAGCAGTACTTC. It yields the protein CASRPDGLYEQYF.

The sample holds many counts of this clonotype. This sequence joins TRBV6-2 or TRBV6-3 and TRBJ2-1; TRBD2 agrees at 12 bases. In germline, CDR1 is MNHEY, CDR2 SVGEGT. The CDR3 length is 15 residues. Losses at the gene ends were 4 bases for V and 7 bases for J; bases not matched to a gene: 5. The CDR3 protein is CASSFLGTSGNEQFF. CDR3 sequence (DNA): TGTGCCAGCAGTTTCCTCGGGACTAGCGGGAATGAGCAGTTCTTC.

V usage is TRBV4-3 and J usage is TRBJ1-1; perhaps TRBD1 as D (5 bases). Germline CDR1 LGHNA, CDR2 YSLEER. The length of the CDR3 is 15 residues. Trimming took 0 bases from V and 1 from J, leaving 9 bases between them. This CDR3 is CASSQDAGRNTEAFF. In nucleotides, the CDR3 is TGCGCCAGCAGCCAAGATGCAGGGCGGAACACTGAAGCTTTCTTT.

This clonotype occurred many times. The chain couples TRBV15 to TRBJ1-1, with 11 bases matching TRBD1. J was trimmed by 11 bases and V by 3 bases; bases with no gene match: 5. The CDR3 is made up of 13 amino acids. The germline gives CDR1 LNHNV, CDR2 YYDKDF (reference sequence). CDR3 residues: CATSRKDRGLAFF. The CDR3 region has the DNA TGTGCCACCAGCAGGAAGGACAGGGGGCTGGCTTTCTTT.

The rearrangement uses TRBV6-2 or TRBV6-3 and TRBJ1-1, with 7 bases that match TRBD1. The V segment lost 9 bases and the J segment 1 base; nucleotides outside the gene matches: 8. CDR1 MNHEY and CDR2 SVGEGT come from the germline V gene. The CDR3 spans 14 residues. As DNA, the CDR3 is TGTGCCAGTACCAGACAGGGCGGGAACACTGAAGCTTTCTTT. This gives the protein CASTRQGGNTEAFF.

This clonotype was detected many times. The chain joins TRBV5-1 to TRBJ2-3; the D gene is possibly TRBD1 (6 bases). CDR1 and CDR2 from the germline V gene are SGHRS and YFSETQ. The CDR3 loop spans 13 amino acids. The V and J ends lost 1 base and 11 bases respectively, with 14 bases between them. The CDR3 protein is CASSLRGSQGQYF. The CDR3 bases are TGCGCCAGCAGCTTGAGGGGGTCCCAGGGGCAGTATTTT.

The chain is built from TRBV9 and TRBJ2-3, with 9 nucleotides matching TRBD2. Germline loops: CDR1 SGDLS, CDR2 YYNGEE. Trimming removed 4 bases from V and 0 bases from J; junction bases left unmatched: 9. This CDR3 is 17 amino acids long. The CDR3 is CASSSSGGIDSTDTQYF. CDR3 sequence (DNA): TGTGCCAGCAGCTCCAGCGGGGGGATAGATAGCACAGATACGCAGTATTTT. Supplemented by reference TRBV9 and TRBJ2-3, the full variable domain reads DSGVTQTPKHLITATGQRVTLRCSPRSGDLSVYWYQQSLDQGLQFLIQYYNGEERAKGNILERFSAQQFPDLHSELNLSSLELGDSALYFCASSSSGGIDSTDTQYFGPGTRLTVL.

As concerns this clonotype: This may stem from a read error, because a much larger clone lies one nucleotide away. The gene calls are TRBV2 and TRBJ2-2; 13 bases are shared with TRBD2. This CDR3 has 19 residues. CDR1 is SNHLY and CDR2 is FYNNEI in the germline V gene. V was clipped by 6 bases and J by 7 bases; unmatched bases: 17. The CDR3 loop is CASRATSGRMGTGVGELFF. The DNA for the CDR3 is TGTGCCAGCAGAGCGACTAGCGGGAGGATGGGCACAGGTGTCGGGGAGCTGTTTTTT. Drawing the rest from reference TRBV2 and TRBJ2-2, the complete variable domain is EPEVTQTPSHQVTQMGQEVILRCVPISNHLYFYWYRQILGQKVEFLVSFYNNEISEKSEIFDDQFSVERPDGSNFTLKIRSTKLEDSAMYFCASRATSGRMGTGVGELFFGEGSRLTVL.

This rearrangement joins TRBV9 to TRBJ2-3; 11 positions match TRBD2. CDR1 is SGDLS, CDR2 YYNGEE, per germline. Trimming cost V 0 bases and J 3 bases; bases outside gene matches: 6. The CDR3 contains 17 residues. The chain's CDR3 is CASSVATSGSKTDTQYF. DNA for the CDR3: TGTGCCAGCAGCGTAGCTACTAGCGGGAGTAAGACAGATACGCAGTATTTT.

This clonotype has just a few counts. The genes are TRBV5-1 and TRBJ2-1; no reliable D call. This CDR3 has 12 amino acids. Trimming shortened V by 4 bases and J by 9 bases, and 11 bases separated the two germline ends. The germline V gene has CDR1 SGHRS and CDR2 YFSETQ. This CDR3 reads CASSERISEQFF. DNA for the CDR3: TGCGCCAGCAGCGAAAGGATCAGTGAGCAGTTCTTC. Looking up the rest from reference TRBV5-1 and TRBJ2-1 gives the full variable domain: KAGVTQTPRYLIKTRGQQVTLSCSPISGHRSVSWYQQTPGQGLQFLFEYFSETQRNKGNFPGRFSGRQFSNSRSEMNVSTLELGDSALYLCASSERISEQFFGPGTRLTVL.

This clonotype was seen a handful of times. This chain connects TRBV5-4 to TRBJ2-5, with 9 nucleotides matching TRBD2. Germline trimming cut 0 bases from V and 5 bases from J; bases unmatched to any gene: 5. This CDR3 contains 15 residues. The germline V gene has CDR1 SGHNT and CDR2 YYREEE (reference sequence). CDR3 in DNA: TGTGCCAGCAGCTTGGAACCTACTAGCGGGGAGACCCAGTACTTC. This codes for CASSLEPTSGETQYF. The entire variable domain, with the rest obtained from reference TRBV5-4 and TRBJ2-5, is as follows: ETGVTQSPTHLIKTRGQQVTLRCSSQSGHNTVSWYQQALGQGPQFIFQYYREEENGRGNFPPRFSGLQFPNYSSELNVNALELDDSALYLCASSLEPTSGETQYFGPGTRLLVL.

The chain joins TRBV14 to TRBJ1-2; D is ambiguous. CDR3 length: 13 amino acids. V lost 2 bases and J lost 7, with 11 bases in between. From germline, CDR1 is SGHDN and CDR2 FVKESK. The CDR3 DNA is TGTGCCAGCAGCCAACACCCCGTCTTTGGCTACACCTTC. It specifies CASSQHPVFGYTF.

The chain couples TRBV2 to TRBJ2-1; D tentatively fits TRBD1 or TRBD2 (7 bases each). The CDR3 is made up of 16 amino acids. Germline V gene sequence: CDR1 SNHLY, CDR2 FYNNEI. Trimming cost V 5 bases and J 0 bases, with 14 bases left between them. The CDR3, as DNA: TGTGCCAGCAGTCAGGGGGGGGGGCGCTCCTACAATGAGCAGTTCTTC. It encodes CASSQGGGRSYNEQFF.

Within the sample, this clonotype is medium-sized (0.01 to 0.1%). V gene TRBV28 combines with J gene TRBJ1-1; 7 bases fit TRBD1. CDR1 is MDHEN and CDR2 is SYDVKM in the germline V gene. V shed 10 bases, J shed 5 bases, and the junction held 10 bases outside the gene matches. This CDR3 region has 13 residues. Here the CDR3 reads CATSNRGRTEAFF. The CDR3 DNA reads as TGTGCCACCTCGAACAGGGGAAGGACTGAAGCTTTCTTT.

This sequence joins TRBV12-3 or TRBV12-4 and TRBJ2-2; 12 nucleotides line up with TRBD2. This CDR3 is 16 amino acids long. Unmatched junction bases numbered 4, after V lost 7 bases and J lost 1 base. The CDR3 DNA follows: TGTGCCAGCACCTGGACTAGCGGGGTGAACACCGGGGAGCTGTTTTTT. Translated: CASTWTSGVNTGELFF.

This clonotype was detected many times. This chain links TRBV30 with TRBJ2-3; D is uncertain. Per germline, CDR1 GTSNPN and CDR2 SVGIG (reference sequence). Trimming removed 0 bases from V and 0 bases from J, with 10 bases in between. The CDR3 loop spans 15 amino acids. The chain's CDR3 is CAWSVQGISTDTQYF. CDR3 coding DNA: TGTGCCTGGAGTGTACAAGGGATTAGCACAGATACGCAGTATTTT. The variable domain in full, with the rest retrieved from reference TRBV30 and TRBJ2-3, is SQTIHQWPATLVQPVGSPLSLECTVEGTSNPNLYWYRQAAGRGLQLLFYSVGIGQISSEVPQNLSASRPQDRQFILSSKKLLLSDSGFYLCAWSVQGISTDTQYFGPGTRLTVL.

This chain uses TRBV6-1 with TRBJ1-2; a possible D gene is TRBD1 (5 bases). V was shortened by 6 bases and J by 5 bases, with 16 bases between the two germline ends. CDR1 is MNHNS, CDR2 SASEGT, per germline. The CDR3 totals 14 residues. In DNA, the CDR3 is TGTGCCAGCAGGGGGGGTGGCGGACTTTATGGCTACACCTTC. This codes for CASRGGGGLYGYTF.

This clonotype has at least ten counts. The chain is built from TRBV28 and TRBJ2-1, with D unclear. The CDR3 extends over 12 amino acids. The germline V gene has CDR1 MDHEN and CDR2 SYDVKM. V dropped 2 bases and J dropped 7 bases, with 6 bases sitting between them. The CDR3 reads CASSLERNEQFF. Written as DNA, the CDR3 is TGTGCCAGCAGTTTAGAACGAAATGAGCAGTTCTTC.

The chain carries TRBV30 and TRBJ1-6, with unresolved D. Trimming stripped 7 bases from V and 6 bases from J, with 7 bases between. CDR1 is GTSNPN and CDR2 is SVGIG in the germline V gene (reference sequence). The CDR3 totals 11 residues. CDR3 DNA sequence: TGTGCCTTGGGAGGTAATTCACCCCTCCACTTT. It codes for CALGGNSPLHF.

There are many counts of this clonotype. In nucleotides, the CDR3 is TGTGCCAGCAGTGTGACCGGGACCGGAGGAGATGGCTACACCTTC. It translates to CASSVTGTGGDGYTF. The genes are TRBV6-2 or TRBV6-3 and TRBJ1-2; D might be TRBD1 (5 bases). Germline V gene data show CDR1 as MNHEY and CDR2 as SVGEGT. The V gene lost 5 bases and the J gene lost 6 bases, with 19 bases spanning the gap. The CDR3 loop spans 15 amino acids.

This clonotype came up a few times. The V call is TRBV29-1, the J call TRBJ2-4; unclear D gene. The germline CDR1 and CDR2 sequences are SQVTM and ANQGSEA. The CDR3 extends over 15 amino acids. V was cut by 1 base and J by 2 bases, with 12 bases left in between. In DNA form, the CDR3 reads TGCAGCGTTGAAGGAGGCGTGTTTCCCAAAAACATTCAGTACTTC. Protein: CSVEGGVFPKNIQYF.

This clonotype came up a few times. The genes are TRBV12-5 and TRBJ1-4; TRBD1 is a possible D gene (5 bases). Looked up from germline, CDR1 is LGHNT and CDR2 is FRNRAP. Trimming stripped 2 bases from V and 3 bases from J, with 19 bases between. The CDR3 extends over 18 amino acids. The CDR3 region is CASGLRQGERSANEKLFF. As DNA, the CDR3 is TGTGCTAGTGGTTTGAGGCAGGGAGAGCGGTCGGCTAATGAAAAACTGTTTTTT.

About this clonotype: The likely explanation is a read error, given a far larger clone one base away. V is TRBV2 and J is TRBJ2-7, with a possible D match to TRBD2 (6 bases). The V and J ends lost 6 bases and 7 bases respectively, with 31 bases between them. Germline lookup yields CDR1 SNHLY and CDR2 FYNNEI. This CDR3 region has 18 residues. In nucleotides, the CDR3 is TGTGCCAGCAGCGTAGGGACGTCGCGGGACCCCTATTGGGGGGAGCAGTACTTC. Its translation: CASSVGTSRDPYWGEQYF. Full variable domain (rest looked up from reference TRBV2 and TRBJ2-7): EPEVTQTPSHQVTQMGQEVILRCVPISNHLYFYWYRQILGQKVEFLVSFYNNEISEKSEIFDDQFSVERPDGSNFTLKIRSTKLEDSAMYFCASSVGTSRDPYWGEQYFGPGTRLTVT.